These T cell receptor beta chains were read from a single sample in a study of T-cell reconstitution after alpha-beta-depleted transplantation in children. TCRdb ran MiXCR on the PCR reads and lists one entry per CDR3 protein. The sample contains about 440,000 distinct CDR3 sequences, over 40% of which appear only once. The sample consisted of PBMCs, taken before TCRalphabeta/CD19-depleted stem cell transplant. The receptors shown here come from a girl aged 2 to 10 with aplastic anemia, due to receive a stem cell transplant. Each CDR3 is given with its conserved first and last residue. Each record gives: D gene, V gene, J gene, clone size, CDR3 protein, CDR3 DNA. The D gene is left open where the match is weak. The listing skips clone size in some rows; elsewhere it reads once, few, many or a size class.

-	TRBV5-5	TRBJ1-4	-	CASSLSLGSEKLFF	TGTGCCAGCAGCTTGTCGCTGGGAAGTGAAAAACTGTTTTTT
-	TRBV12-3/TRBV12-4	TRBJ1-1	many	CASRIREYTEAFF	TGTGCCAGCAGGATAAGGGAGTATACTGAAGCTTTCTTT
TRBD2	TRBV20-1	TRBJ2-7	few	CSARPWTSEGYEQYF	TGCAGTGCTAGACCCTGGACTAGCGAGGGCTACGAGCAGTACTTC
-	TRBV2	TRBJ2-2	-	CASRETSGVPGELFF	TGTGCCAGCAGGGAGACCTCGGGAGTTCCCGGGGAGCTGTTTTTT
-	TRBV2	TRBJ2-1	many	CASGGGKQMDHEQFF	TGTGCCAGCGGAGGGGGTAAGCAGATGGACCATGAGCAGTTCTTC
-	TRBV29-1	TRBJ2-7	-	CSVGSHEQYF	TGCAGCGTTGGTAGCCACGAGCAGTACTTC
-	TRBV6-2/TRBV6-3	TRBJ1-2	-	CASSSQGLYVYPF	TGTGCCAGCAGTTCGCAGGGGCTCTATGTCTACCCCTTC
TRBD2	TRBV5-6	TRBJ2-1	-	CASSLRLAGDQIGNEQFF	TGTGCCAGCAGCTTAAGACTAGCGGGAGATCAGATTGGGAATGAGCAGTTCTTC
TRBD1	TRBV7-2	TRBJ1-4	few	CASSSGQGGEKLFF	TGTGCCAGCAGCAGCGGACAGGGGGGAGAAAAACTGTTTTTT
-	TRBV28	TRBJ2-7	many	CASSSGRLVHEQYF	TGTGCCAGCAGTTCCGGGAGACTAGTCCACGAGCAGTACTTC
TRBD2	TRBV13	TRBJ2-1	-	CASSQPSGGRNEQFF	TGTGCCAGCAGCCAGCCTAGCGGGGGTCGGAATGAGCAGTTCTTC
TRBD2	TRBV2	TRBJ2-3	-	CASSDSGAGGETQYF	TGTGCCAGCAGTGATTCCGGAGCGGGAGGTGAAACGCAGTATTTT
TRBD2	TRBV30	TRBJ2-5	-	CAWSWWTSGVGETQYF	TGTGCCTGGAGCTGGTGGACTAGCGGAGTTGGGGAGACCCAGTACTTC
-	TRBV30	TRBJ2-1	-	CAWSVRRNEQFF	TGTGCCTGGAGTGTACGGCGCAATGAGCAGTTCTTC
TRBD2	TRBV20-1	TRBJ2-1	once	CSATGTSGLSYNEQFF	TGCAGTGCGACCGGGACTAGCGGGCTCTCCTACAATGAGCAGTTCTTC
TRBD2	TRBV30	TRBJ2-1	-	CAWSGGLATSEQFF	TGTGCCTGGAGTGGCGGACTAGCGACAAGTGAGCAGTTCTTC
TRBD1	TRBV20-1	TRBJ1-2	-	CSVGGGGYGYTF	TGCAGTGTTGGAGGGGGCGGCTATGGCTACACCTTC
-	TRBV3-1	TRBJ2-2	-	CASTHTGELFF	TGTGCCAGCACCCACACCGGGGAGCTGTTTTTT
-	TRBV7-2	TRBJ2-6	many	CASSPERSGANVLTF	TGTGCCAGCAGTCCCGAGCGTTCTGGGGCCAACGTCCTGACTTTC
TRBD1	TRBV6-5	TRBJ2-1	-	CASSYRGTANEQFF	TGTGCCAGCAGTTACCGAGGGACAGCCAATGAGCAGTTCTTC
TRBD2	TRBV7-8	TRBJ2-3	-	CASSLTSGGAFVDTQYF	TGTGCCAGCAGCTTAACTAGCGGGGGGGCTTTCGTAGATACGCAGTATTTT
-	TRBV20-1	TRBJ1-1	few	CSASSGLSTEAFF	TGCAGTGCTAGTTCCGGGCTGAGCACTGAAGCTTTCTTT
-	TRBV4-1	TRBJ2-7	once	CASSQDRTDYEQYF	TGCGCCAGCAGCCAAGATCGAACTGACTACGAGCAGTACTTC
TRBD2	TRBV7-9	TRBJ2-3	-	CASSRTSGADTQYF	TGTGCCAGCAGCCGAACTAGCGGGGCAGATACGCAGTATTTT
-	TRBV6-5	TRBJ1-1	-	CASSYAPSGSEAFF	TGTGCCAGCAGTTATGCCCCCTCGGGATCTGAAGCTTTCTTT
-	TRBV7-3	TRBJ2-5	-	CASSKTIGETQYF	TGTGCCAGCAGTAAAACAATAGGAGAGACCCAGTACTTC
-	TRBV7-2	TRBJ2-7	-	CASSLNNIFGIEQYF	TGTGCCAGCAGCTTGAATAATATTTTCGGGATCGAGCAGTACTTC
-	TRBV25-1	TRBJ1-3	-	CAAGGGSAGNTIYF	TGTGCCGCGGGAGGGGGGAGCGCTGGAAACACCATATATTTT
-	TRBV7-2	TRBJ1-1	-	CASSWKGDTEAFF	TGTGCCAGCAGCTGGAAAGGGGACACTGAAGCTTTCTTT
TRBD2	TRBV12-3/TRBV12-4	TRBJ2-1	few	CASSGLGSYNEQFF	TGTGCCAGCAGCGGACTAGGATCCTACAATGAGCAGTTCTTC
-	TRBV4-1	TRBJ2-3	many	CASSSVGTDTQYF	TGCGCCAGCAGCTCGGTGGGCACAGATACGCAGTATTTT
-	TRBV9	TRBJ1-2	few	CASSVGTNYGYTF	TGTGCCAGCAGCGTAGGCACTAACTATGGCTACACCTTC
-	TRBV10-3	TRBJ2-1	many	CAISEGRLYYNEQFF	TGTGCCATCAGTGAAGGGCGGCTTTACTACAATGAGCAGTTCTTC
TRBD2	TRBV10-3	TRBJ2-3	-	CAISDLAGASTDTQYF	TGTGCCATCAGTGATTTAGCGGGGGCTAGCACAGATACGCAGTATTTT
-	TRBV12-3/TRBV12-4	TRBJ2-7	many	CASSLGTSYEQYF	TGTGCCAGCAGTTTGGGGACATCCTACGAGCAGTACTTC
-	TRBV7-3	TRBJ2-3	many	CASSFRDGTQYF	TGTGCCAGCAGCTTCCGGGACGGGACGCAGTATTTT
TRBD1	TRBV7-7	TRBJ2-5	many	CASSSSGGYQETQYF	TGTGCCAGCAGCTCCTCAGGGGGCTATCAGGAGACCCAGTACTTC
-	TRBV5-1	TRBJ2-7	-	CASSPGQSGEQYF	TGCGCCAGCAGCCCCGGACAGTCGGGCGAGCAGTACTTC
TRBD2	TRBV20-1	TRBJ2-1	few	CSAGGVGGAYNEQFF	TGCAGTGCGGGAGGGGTCGGCGGGGCCTACAATGAGCAGTTCTTC
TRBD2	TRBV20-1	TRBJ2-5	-	CSASLPGGETQYF	TGCAGTGCTTCCCTCCCCGGGGGGGAGACCCAGTACTTC
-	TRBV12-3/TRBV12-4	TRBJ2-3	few	CASSRPVAGVSTDTQYF	TGTGCCAGCAGTCGGCCTGTCGCAGGGGTATCCACAGATACGCAGTATTTT
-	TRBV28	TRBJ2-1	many	CASSPEEAVSSYNEQFF	TGTGCCAGCAGCCCTGAGGAGGCGGTTAGCTCCTACAATGAGCAGTTCTTC
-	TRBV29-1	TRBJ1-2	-	CSVLEQVDGYTF	TGCAGCGTTTTAGAACAGGTGGACGGCTACACCTTC
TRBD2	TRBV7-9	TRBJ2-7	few	CASSRRTSEYEQYF	TGTGCCAGCAGCCGCCGGACTAGCGAGTACGAGCAGTACTTC
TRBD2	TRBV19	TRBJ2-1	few	CASSIVLAGGNNEQFF	TGTGCCAGTAGTATAGTCCTAGCGGGAGGTAACAATGAGCAGTTCTTC
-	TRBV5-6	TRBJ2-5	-	CASSLDPREETQYF	TGTGCCAGCAGTTTGGACCCCCGGGAAGAGACCCAGTACTTC
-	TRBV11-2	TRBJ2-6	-	CASRQLSSGANVLTF	TGTGCCAGCAGACAACTGAGCTCTGGGGCCAACGTCCTGACTTTC
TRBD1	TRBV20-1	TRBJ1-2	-	CSASAGGGYTF	TGCAGTGCTTCTGCAGGGGGCGGCTACACCTTC
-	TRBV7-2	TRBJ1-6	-	CASSLGGVGSPLHF	TGTGCCAGCAGCTTAGGCGGGGTTGGTTCACCCCTCCACTTT
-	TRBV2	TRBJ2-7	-	CASSAPETYEQYF	TGTGCCAGCAGTGCCCCGGAGACCTACGAGCAGTACTTC
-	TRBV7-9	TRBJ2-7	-	CASSLDHEQYF	TGTGCCAGCAGCTTAGATCACGAGCAGTACTTC
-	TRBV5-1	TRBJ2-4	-	CASSEATGVKNIQYF	TGCGCCAGCAGCGAAGCTACGGGGGTCAAAAACATTCAGTACTTC
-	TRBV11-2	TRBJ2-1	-	CASSLGQSIGEQFF	TGTGCCAGCAGCTTAGGCCAGTCCATAGGGGAGCAGTTCTTC
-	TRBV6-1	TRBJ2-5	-	CATTVGVQETQYF	TGTGCCACCACCGTAGGGGTCCAAGAGACCCAGTACTTC
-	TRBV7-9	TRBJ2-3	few	CASSAPGRKVADTQYF	TGTGCCAGCAGCGCACCGGGACGAAAGGTCGCAGATACGCAGTATTTT
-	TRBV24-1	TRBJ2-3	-	CATSDFSAGAGDTQYF	TGTGCCACCAGTGATTTTAGCGCAGGGGCAGGAGATACGCAGTATTTT
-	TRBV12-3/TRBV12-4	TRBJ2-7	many	CASSPREGEQYF	TGTGCCAGCAGCCCCCGCGAAGGCGAGCAGTACTTC